These 8 T cell receptor beta chains were all obtained from the same sample, sequenced in a study of T cells after yellow fever vaccination. TCRdb processed the 5' RACE reads anew with MiXCR; each CDR3 protein has one entry. The sample has approximately 110,000 distinct CDR3 sequences, 6.5% to 8% seen once; the top ten hold around 2.5%. The starting material was CD4+ T cells sorted from PBMCs, obtained around 10 days after the first yellow fever vaccination. The origin of the receptors is a man younger than 35 who received the YFV17D yellow fever vaccine.

In regard to this clonotype: A much larger clone differs from this one at a single base, so this may be a read error. The chain is built from TRBV2 and TRBJ1-6, with D unresolved. This CDR3 is built from 13 residues. CDR1 and CDR2 (germline): SNHLY, FYNNEI. Trimming took off 10 bases at V and 7 bases at J, with 14 bases between the two ends. The CDR3, as DNA: TGTGCCATGGTACGGGAGGTAAATTCACCCCTCCACTTT. Translation gives CAMVREVNSPLHF.

This clonotype was observed at least ten times. The V call is TRBV12-3 or TRBV12-4, the J call TRBJ2-7; no reliable D call. The ends were cut back, 6 bases at V and 2 bases at J, with 5 bases in the middle. This CDR3 is built from 11 residues. The CDR3 DNA is TGTGCCAGCAGCTCAGCCTACGAGCAGTACTTC. Its translation is CASSSAYEQYF.

This clonotype is labeled as medium-sized. The chain recombines TRBV5-6 with TRBJ1-2; 7 positions agree with TRBD1. The germline V gene has CDR1 SGHDT and CDR2 YYEEEE. The CDR3 covers 15 residues. The V gene end was trimmed by 1 base and the J gene end by 4 bases; junction bases not matched to a gene: 7. CDR3 sequence (DNA): TGTGCCAGCAGCTTGCCGGGACAGTTAACCTATGGCTACACCTTC. This sequence encodes CASSLPGQLTYGYTF. The whole variable domain, filled in from reference TRBV5-6 and TRBJ1-2, reads DAGVTQSPTHLIKTRGQQVTLRCSPKSGHDTVSWYQQALGQGPQFIFQYYEEEERQRGNFPDRFSGHQFPNYSSELNVNALLLGDSALYLCASSLPGQLTYGYTFGSGTRLTVV.

Ten or more counts support this clonotype. The chain is built from TRBV12-3 or TRBV12-4 and TRBJ2-1; 9 positions agree with TRBD2. V trimming: 5 bases; J trimming: 7 bases; junction bases outside the gene matches: 12. The CDR3 is 16 amino acids. The CDR3 nucleotides read TGTGCCAGCAGTCGACTGGGGCTAGCGGGGAAGAATGAGCAGTTCTTC. As protein: CASSRLGLAGKNEQFF.

This clonotype occurred many times. The V gene is TRBV6-1, the J gene TRBJ1-5; D gene uncertain. V was shortened by 8 bases and J by 0 bases, with 14 bases between the two germline ends. Germline lookup yields CDR1 MNHNS and CDR2 SASEGT. The length of the CDR3 is 15 residues. The CDR3 spells CASGLSFYSNQPQHF. Here the CDR3 DNA reads TGTGCCAGCGGCCTGAGTTTTTATAGCAATCAGCCCCAGCATTTT.

CDR3 nucleotide sequence: TGTGCCAGCAGCTTAGCCGGACAGGGGGCCGGAGGGGCCAACGTCCTGACTTTC. Translation: CASSLAGQGAGGANVLTF. V gene TRBV7-2 combines with J gene TRBJ2-6, with 11 nucleotides matching TRBD1. This CDR3 is 18 amino acids long. V lost 0 bases and J lost 4; bases outside the gene matches: 5. The germline gives CDR1 SGHTA, CDR2 FQGNSA. The full variable domain, rest sourced from reference TRBV7-2 and TRBJ2-6, is GAGVSQSPSNKVTEKGKDVELRCDPISGHTALYWYRQSLGQGLEFLIYFQGNSAPDKSGLPSDRFSAERTGGSVSTLTIQRTQQEDSAVYLCASSLAGQGAGGANVLTFGAGSRLTVL.

This clonotype occurred many times. This chain uses TRBV18 with TRBJ2-5, with unresolved D. The CDR3 totals 16 residues. The germline V gene has CDR1 KGHSH and CDR2 LQKENI. Trimming removed 0 bases at V and 0 bases at J, with 11 bases between. As DNA, the CDR3 is TGTGCCAGCTCACCACCGCGGTCAGAGTACCAAGAGACCCAGTACTTC. The encoded protein is CASSPPRSEYQETQYF.

This clonotype was seen once. This chain uses TRBV6-4 with TRBJ2-7; D is uncertain. The CDR3 runs 11 residues. The V gene's germline CDR1 is MRHNA and CDR2 SNTAGT. The CDR3 spells CSSSPTGEQYV. The CDR3 DNA sequence: TGTTCCAGCAGTCCCACGGGCGAGCAGTACGTC.